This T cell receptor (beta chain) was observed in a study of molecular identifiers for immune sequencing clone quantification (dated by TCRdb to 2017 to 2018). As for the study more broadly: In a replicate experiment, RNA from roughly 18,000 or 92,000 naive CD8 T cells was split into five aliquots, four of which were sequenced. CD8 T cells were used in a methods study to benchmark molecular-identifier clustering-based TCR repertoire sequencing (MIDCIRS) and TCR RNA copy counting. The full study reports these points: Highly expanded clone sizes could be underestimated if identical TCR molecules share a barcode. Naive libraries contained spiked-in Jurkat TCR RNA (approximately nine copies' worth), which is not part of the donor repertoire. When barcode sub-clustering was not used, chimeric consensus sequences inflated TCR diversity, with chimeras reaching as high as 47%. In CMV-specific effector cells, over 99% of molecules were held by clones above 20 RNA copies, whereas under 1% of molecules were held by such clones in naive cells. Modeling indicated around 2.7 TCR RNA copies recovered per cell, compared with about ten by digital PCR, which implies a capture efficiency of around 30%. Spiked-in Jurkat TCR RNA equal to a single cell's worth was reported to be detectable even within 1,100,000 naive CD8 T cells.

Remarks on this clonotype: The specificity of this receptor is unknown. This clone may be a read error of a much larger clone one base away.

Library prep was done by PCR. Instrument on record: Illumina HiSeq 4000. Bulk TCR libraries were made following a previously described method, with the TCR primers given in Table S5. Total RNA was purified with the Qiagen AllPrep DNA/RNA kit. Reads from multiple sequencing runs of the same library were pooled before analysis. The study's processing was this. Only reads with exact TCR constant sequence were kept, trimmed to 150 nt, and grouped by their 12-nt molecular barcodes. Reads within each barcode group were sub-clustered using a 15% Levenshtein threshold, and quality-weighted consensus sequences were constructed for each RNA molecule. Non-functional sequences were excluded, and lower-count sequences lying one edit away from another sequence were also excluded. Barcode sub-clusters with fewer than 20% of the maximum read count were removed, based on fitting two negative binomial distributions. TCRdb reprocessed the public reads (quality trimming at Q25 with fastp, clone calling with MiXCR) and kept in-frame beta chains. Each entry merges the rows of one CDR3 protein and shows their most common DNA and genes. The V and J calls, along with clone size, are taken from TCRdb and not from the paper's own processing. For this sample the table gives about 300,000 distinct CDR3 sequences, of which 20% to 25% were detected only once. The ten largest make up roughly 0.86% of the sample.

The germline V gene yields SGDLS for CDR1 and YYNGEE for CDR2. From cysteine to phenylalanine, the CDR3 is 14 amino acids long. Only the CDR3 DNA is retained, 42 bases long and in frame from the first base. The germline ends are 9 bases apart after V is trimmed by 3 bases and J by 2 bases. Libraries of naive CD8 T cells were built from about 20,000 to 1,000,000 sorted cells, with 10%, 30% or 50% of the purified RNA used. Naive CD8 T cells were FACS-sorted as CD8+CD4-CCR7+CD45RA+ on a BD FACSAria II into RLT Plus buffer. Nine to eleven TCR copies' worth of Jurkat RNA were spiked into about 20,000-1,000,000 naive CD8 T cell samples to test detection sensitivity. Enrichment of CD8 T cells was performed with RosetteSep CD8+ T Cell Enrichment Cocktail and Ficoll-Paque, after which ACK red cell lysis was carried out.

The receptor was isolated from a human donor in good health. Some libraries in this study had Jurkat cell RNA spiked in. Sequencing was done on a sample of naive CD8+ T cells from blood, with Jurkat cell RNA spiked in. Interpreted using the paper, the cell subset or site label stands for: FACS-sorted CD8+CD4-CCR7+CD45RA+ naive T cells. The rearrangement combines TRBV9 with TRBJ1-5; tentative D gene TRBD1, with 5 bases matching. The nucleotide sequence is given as TGTGCCAGCAGCGCAGGGTCTGGCAATCAGCCCCAGCATTTT. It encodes CASSAGSGNQPQHF.